Listed below are T cell receptor beta chains from one sample, sequenced in a study of graft-versus-host responses after intestinal transplantation. No antigen has been assigned to these receptors. Libraries were prepared by immunoSEQ multiplex PCR; TCRdb keeps only in-frame clonotypes and omits some of them. Seen here are about 31,000 clones, roughly four fifths observed once, and the top ten hold 15% to 20%. Here the sequenced sample was unstimulated CD8+ T cells sorted from spleen or lymph node cells, taken before intestinal transplant. These receptors originate from a human donor who received an intestinal transplant. CDR3s include the opening cysteine and the closing phenylalanine or tryptophan. The order of the fields is clone size, D gene, J gene, V gene, CDR3 DNA, CDR3 protein. The D gene is left open where the match is weak. Size is omitted from some rows. Given values are once, few, many or a class for expanded clones.

clone size: NA; D gene: NA; J gene: TRBJ2-7; V gene: TRBV27; CDR3 DNA: TGTGCCAGCCTCGATTCCCAAAGCCACGAGCAGTACTTC; CDR3 protein: CASLDSQSHEQYF
clone size: NA; D gene: TRBD2; J gene: TRBJ2-3; V gene: TRBV7-7; CDR3 DNA: TGTGCTAGCAGCGGGACTAGCGGGCACGCTAGCACAGATACGCAGTATTTT; CDR3 protein: CASSGTSGHASTDTQYF
clone size: NA; D gene: NA; J gene: TRBJ2-1; V gene: TRBV7-6; CDR3 DNA: TGTGCCAGCAGCTTAGAGGCACTAGCCAGACGGTACAATGAGCAGTTCTTC; CDR3 protein: CASSLEALARRYNEQFF
clone size: NA; D gene: TRBD1; J gene: TRBJ1-1; V gene: TRBV27; CDR3 DNA: TGTGCCAGCAGTCTACTCTCCGGGACAGGGGTTCACACTGAAGCTTTCTTT; CDR3 protein: CASSLLSGTGVHTEAFF
clone size: NA; D gene: TRBD1; J gene: TRBJ2-1; V gene: TRBV18; CDR3 DNA: TGTGCCAGCTCACTCTCCGGCCAGGGGGCCAATGAGCAGTTCTTC; CDR3 protein: CASSLSGQGANEQFF
clone size: NA; D gene: NA; J gene: TRBJ2-7; V gene: TRBV7-7; CDR3 DNA: TGTGCTAGCAGCTCGGACAGCGAGCAGTACTTC; CDR3 protein: CASSSDSEQYF
clone size: NA; D gene: NA; J gene: TRBJ2-5; V gene: TRBV5-1; CDR3 DNA: TGCGCCAGCAGCCCTGTGGGCGAGACCCAGTACTTC; CDR3 protein: CASSPVGETQYF
clone size: NA; D gene: NA; J gene: TRBJ1-4; V gene: TRBV6-5; CDR3 DNA: TGTGCCAGCACTCCCTGGGAGAGAAATGAAAAACTGTTTTTT; CDR3 protein: CASTPWERNEKLFF
clone size: NA; D gene: TRBD2; J gene: TRBJ2-7; V gene: TRBV5-4; CDR3 DNA: TGTGCCAGCAGCTTCCGGGGGGCCTACGAGCAGTACTTC; CDR3 protein: CASSFRGAYEQYF
clone size: NA; D gene: TRBD2; J gene: TRBJ2-7; V gene: TRBV27; CDR3 DNA: TGTGCCAGCAGTTTAGGTACTAGCGGGAGTAACGAGCAGTACTTC; CDR3 protein: CASSLGTSGSNEQYF
clone size: NA; D gene: NA; J gene: TRBJ2-7; V gene: TRBV28; CDR3 DNA: TGTGCCAGCAGTCCTCCGTACCGGGACTTCTCCTACGAGCAGTACTTC; CDR3 protein: CASSPPYRDFSYEQYF
clone size: NA; D gene: TRBD1; J gene: TRBJ1-1; V gene: TRBV7-6; CDR3 DNA: TGTGCCAGCAGCGGGGACAGGGGGTCGAACACTGAAGCTTTCTTT; CDR3 protein: CASSGDRGSNTEAFF
clone size: NA; D gene: TRBD2; J gene: TRBJ2-3; V gene: TRBV15; CDR3 DNA: TGTGCCACCAGCAGGACTAGCGGGGCCACAGATACGCAGTATTTT; CDR3 protein: CATSRTSGATDTQYF
clone size: few; D gene: TRBD2; J gene: TRBJ2-7; V gene: TRBV7-2; CDR3 DNA: TGTGCCAGCAGTGAACCTGGACTAGCGGTCTACGAGCAGTACTTC; CDR3 protein: CASSEPGLAVYEQYF
clone size: NA; D gene: NA; J gene: TRBJ2-1; V gene: TRBV5-6; CDR3 DNA: TGTGCCAGCAGCTTGGGGCCCACGGAGCAGTTCTTC; CDR3 protein: CASSLGPTEQFF
clone size: NA; D gene: TRBD1; J gene: TRBJ2-4; V gene: TRBV27; CDR3 DNA: TGTGCCAGCAGTGCCGGGGTGGGGACAGGGGCGAGCAAAAACATTCAGTACTTC; CDR3 protein: CASSAGVGTGASKNIQYF
clone size: NA; D gene: TRBD2; J gene: TRBJ2-1; V gene: TRBV9; CDR3 DNA: TGTGCCAGCAGCCTAGCGGGAGGGGCCCTCAATGAGCAGTTCTTC; CDR3 protein: CASSLAGGALNEQFF
clone size: NA; D gene: NA; J gene: TRBJ2-7; V gene: TRBV4-1; CDR3 DNA: TGCGCCAGCAGCCAAGATATGGACGCGGGTCTCTCCTACGAGCAGTACTTC; CDR3 protein: CASSQDMDAGLSYEQYF
clone size: NA; D gene: NA; J gene: TRBJ2-7; V gene: TRBV11-2; CDR3 DNA: TGTGCCAGCAGCTTAGGGGGACTGCCCTCCTACGAGCAGTACTTC; CDR3 protein: CASSLGGLPSYEQYF
clone size: NA; D gene: NA; J gene: TRBJ2-1; V gene: TRBV7-8; CDR3 DNA: TGTGCCAGCAGCTCCCTCAGGTTTGATGAGCAGTTCTTC; CDR3 protein: CASSSLRFDEQFF
clone size: NA; D gene: NA; J gene: TRBJ2-7; V gene: TRBV5-6; CDR3 DNA: TGTGCCAGCAGCCGGGAAGAACTACGCGAGCAGTACTTC; CDR3 protein: CASSREELREQYF
clone size: NA; D gene: NA; J gene: TRBJ2-7; V gene: TRBV5-8; CDR3 DNA: TGTGCCAGCAGCTTGCAGGGGTTCTACGAGCAGTACTTC; CDR3 protein: CASSLQGFYEQYF